This is a list of T cell receptor beta chains from one sample in a study of shared clonotypes between healthy human individuals. Produced via immunoSEQ multiplex PCR; TCRdb's table is partial and in-frame only. The sample gives about 710,000 clones, roughly 72% of which show up once; more than 1.5% is in the top ten. The sample comprised memory CD4+ T cells sorted from blood. All receptors come from a woman younger than 45 in good health. CDR3s include the opening cysteine and the closing phenylalanine or tryptophan. A D gene is named only where the DNA matches it firmly. The size entry is marked missing in some rows and otherwise reads once, few, many or a size class.

cdr3_length	v_call	clone_size	j_call	d_call	cdr3_nt	cdr3_aa
16	TRBV19	.	TRBJ1-4	TRBD1	TGTGCCAGTAGTGCACGGACAGGGAGCGTTAATGAAAAACTGTTTTTT	CASSARTGSVNEKLFF
13	TRBV7-9	.	TRBJ2-7	TRBD1	TGTGCCAGCAGCTGGACAGGGTTCGACGAGCAGTACTTC	CASSWTGFDEQYF
17	TRBV28	.	TRBJ2-2	TRBD1	TGTGCCAGCAGTTTCTCACTTGGGGACAGGAACACCGGGGAGCTGTTTTTT	CASSFSLGDRNTGELFF
14	TRBV27	.	TRBJ2-5	TRBD2	TGTGCCAGCAGGCTTCTAGCGGGCGGAGAGACCCAGTACTTC	CASRLLAGGETQYF
15	TRBV7-2	.	TRBJ2-7	TRBD2	TGTGCCAGCAGCTTAGAGGGAGGGTTTAGATACGAGCAGTACTTC	CASSLEGGFRYEQYF
14	TRBV11-2	.	TRBJ2-2	.	TGTGCCAGCAGCTTACGCGGGGTACCTGGGGAGCTGTTTTTT	CASSLRGVPGELFF
14	TRBV5-6	.	TRBJ1-4	TRBD1	TGTGCCAGCAGCCTGGACAGGGCAGATGAAAAACTGTTTTTT	CASSLDRADEKLFF
14	TRBV23-1	.	TRBJ2-3	TRBD2	TGCGCTACCACTAGCGGGAGGGATTCAGATACGCAGTATTTT	CATTSGRDSDTQYF
11	TRBV20-1	.	TRBJ2-7	.	TGCAGTGCTACGTTCAGGCTCGAGCAGTACTTC	CSATFRLEQYF
11	TRBV18	.	TRBJ2-1	.	TGTGCCAGCTCACCAGACGATGAGCAGTTCTTC	CASSPDDEQFF
16	TRBV7-2	.	TRBJ2-3	TRBD2	TGTGCCAGCAGCTTAGGTAGCGGGAGTAAGGGAGATACGCAGTATTTT	CASSLGSGSKGDTQYF
13	TRBV5-1	.	TRBJ1-1	.	TGCGCCAGCTCCCACGCTGAAGACACTGAAGCTTTCTTT	CASSHAEDTEAFF
15	TRBV7-7	few	TRBJ2-3	.	TGTGCCAGCAGCTTAGTCCCAGGGGCCCCAGATACGCAGTATTTT	CASSLVPGAPDTQYF
11	TRBV28	.	TRBJ2-7	.	TGTGCCAGTTACGGGAGTTACGAGCAGTACTTC	CASYGSYEQYF
17	TRBV2	.	TRBJ2-5	TRBD2	TGTGCCAGCAGTCAGATGGGACTAGCGGGAGGCGGAGAGACCCAGTACTTC	CASSQMGLAGGGETQYF
14	TRBV25-1	.	TRBJ1-5	.	TGTGCCAGCAGCGTACTGGATAGCAATCAGCCCCAGCATTTT	CASSVLDSNQPQHF
15	TRBV28	.	TRBJ2-3	.	TGTGCCAGCAGTGTCAGCGGAGTTGCTACAGATACGCAGTATTTT	CASSVSGVATDTQYF
15	TRBV15	few	TRBJ1-1	TRBD1	TGTGCCACCAGCAGAGATATGCAGGGGGCCACTGAAGCTTTCTTT	CATSRDMQGATEAFF
17	TRBV29-1	.	TRBJ2-5	.	TGCAGCTGCCGACTTAGCACGAGCAGCTGGGACCAAGAGACCCAGTACTTC	CSCRLSTSSWDQETQYF
14	TRBV10-3	.	TRBJ2-3	TRBD2	TGTGCCATCAGTGAAGAGCGGGAGCCAGATACGCAGTATTTT	CAISEEREPDTQYF
16	TRBV28	.	TRBJ1-2	TRBD1	TGTGCCAGCAGTTTATCCCCACAGGGGGCTAATTATGGCTACACCTTC	CASSLSPQGANYGYTF
13	TRBV10-3	.	TRBJ1-6	.	TGTGCCATGACTCCGGGCCCCAATTCACCCCTCCACTTT	CAMTPGPNSPLHF
16	TRBV5-1	.	TRBJ2-7	.	TGCGCCAGCAGCCTAGGGACGTTAGGGTCAACCTACGAGCAGTACTTC	CASSLGTLGSTYEQYF
16	TRBV19	.	TRBJ1-5	.	TGTGCCAGTAGTACCCCCAGGGAGGGGGAGGGTCAGCCCCAGCATTTT	CASSTPREGEGQPQHF
13	TRBV10-3	.	TRBJ2-3	.	TGTGCCATCAGTGATCGGGGCACAGATACGCAGTATTTT	CAISDRGTDTQYF
15	TRBV5-1	few	TRBJ2-1	.	TGCGCCAGCAGCCCAGGGATGTATTTCGGGGGTGAGCAGTTCTTC	CASSPGMYFGGEQFF
15	TRBV7-9	.	TRBJ1-2	.	TGTGCCAGCAGCCCAGGGGCAGGCGTCAGCTATGGCTACACCTTC	CASSPGAGVSYGYTF
15	TRBV19	.	TRBJ2-1	.	TGTGCCAGTAGTATGTCCGGGGCCCGCGGGAATGAGCAGTTCTTC	CASSMSGARGNEQFF
18	TRBV28	once	TRBJ1-5	TRBD1	TGTGCCAGCAGTATAGCCCCCGGACAGGGAGGAATTACGCAGCCCCAGCATTTT	CASSIAPGQGGITQPQHF
11	TRBV20-1	once	TRBJ1-1	.	TGCAGTGCTAGCGGCCCAGCAGAAGCTTTCTTT	CSASGPAEAFF
19	TRBV18	once	TRBJ2-1	.	TGTGCCAGCTCACCCGATTTGCTTTCTTTAGCTCGGGAGAACAATGAGCAGTTCTTC	CASSPDLLSLARENNEQFF
13	TRBV7-9	.	TRBJ2-4	.	TGTGCCAGCAGCCTAGTTACTTTAAACATTCAGTACTTC	CASSLVTLNIQYF
16	TRBV28	.	TRBJ1-5	.	TGTGCCAGCACGAGGCCGATAATTTATAGCAATCAGCCCCAGCATTTT	CASTRPIIYSNQPQHF